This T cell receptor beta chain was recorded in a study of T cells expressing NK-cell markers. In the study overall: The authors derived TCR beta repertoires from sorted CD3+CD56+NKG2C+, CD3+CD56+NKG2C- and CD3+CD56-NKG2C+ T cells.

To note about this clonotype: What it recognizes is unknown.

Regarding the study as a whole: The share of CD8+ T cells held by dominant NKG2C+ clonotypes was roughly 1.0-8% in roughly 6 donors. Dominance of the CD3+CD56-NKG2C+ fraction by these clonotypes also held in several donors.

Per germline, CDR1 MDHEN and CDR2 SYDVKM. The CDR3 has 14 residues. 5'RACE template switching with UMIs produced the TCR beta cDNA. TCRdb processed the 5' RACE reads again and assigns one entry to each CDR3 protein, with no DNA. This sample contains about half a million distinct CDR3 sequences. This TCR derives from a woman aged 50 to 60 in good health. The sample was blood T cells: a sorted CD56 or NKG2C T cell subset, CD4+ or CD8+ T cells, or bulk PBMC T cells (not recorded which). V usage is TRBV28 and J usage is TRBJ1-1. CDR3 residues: CASSLKGEDTEAFF.